This T cell receptor (beta chain) appears in the sequencing data of a study of blood T cells in healthy people across ages (dated by TCRdb to the mid-2010s). Turning to the overall study: In model experiments, template switching captured about one uniquely barcoded TCR beta cDNA molecule for every two T cells. To track age-related changes in TCR beta repertoire diversity, the study relied on deep sequencing normalized with unique cDNA molecular identifiers. The study analyzed two additional independent replicas of 1 million unique cDNA reads from the same blood draw for two donors, one aged 18 to 30 and one aged 80 or older. To avoid experimental bias, donors of different ages were spread randomly across the sequencing lanes. Four age groups were formed from the donors: young (average around 15 years), middle-aged (approximately 39), aged (about 62) and long-lived (less than 85).

Libraries were built with 5' RACE. Sequencing was performed on an Illumina HiSeq 2500. A second PCR of about 6 to 11 cycles was performed with a sample-barcoded 5' primer and a J-beta primer mix. Each TCR beta cDNA molecule received a unique molecular identifier from a template-switch 5' adaptor carrying 12 random nucleotides. At least 3 million CDR3-containing paired-end reads were obtained from each sample. The Mint cDNA synthesis kit, primed by a TRBC-specific oligonucleotide, was used to synthesize first-strand cDNA from all RNA. After uracil-DNA glycosylase treatment, a first 18-cycle PCR used universal primers M1SS and BC2_uni_R on all cDNA. As for how the authors treated the data: Each sample was normalized by randomly selecting 1 million high-quality reads, each carrying a distinct molecular identifier. Instead of being binned into consensus sequences, reads with shared molecular identifiers were discarded. MiTCR, with a Q25 quality threshold and the strictest error-elimination algorithm, was used for CDR3 identification, clonotype clustering and error correction. A nonparametric unseen species model with Euler transformation was used to estimate a lower bound on total TCR beta diversity. In TCRdb, the public reads were trimmed at Q25 with fastp and aligned with MiXCR, with productive beta chains retained. Rows merge per CDR3 protein into single entries with the most common DNA and genes. V and J calls and clone size were set by TCRdb, not the authors. Across this sample there are approximately 810,000 distinct CDR3 sequences, with around 36% seen only once. About an eighth of the sample goes to the ten largest clones.

Systemically healthy Caucasian individuals from Russia, roughly 40 in total and aged roughly 6 to 95 years, were included as donors. Each donor gave ten milliliters of peripheral blood, drawn into EDTA-treated Vacutainer tubes. Ficoll-Paque density-gradient centrifugation was used to isolate PBMCs, with at least 6.5 million obtained per sample. Total RNA was extracted from PBMCs with Trizol reagent, with at least 6 micrograms obtained per sample. Naive CD45RAhigh/CD27high T cell percentages were measured by flow cytometry on a PBMC aliquot from every donor. CDR1 is given as MDHEN and CDR2 as SYDVKM, both from the germline V gene. The CDR3 measures 16 amino acids from cysteine to phenylalanine. CDR3 DNA is the only sequence kept; it has 48 bases, read in frame from the first base. V is cut by 4 bases and J by 2 bases, and the space between the germline ends is 14 bases. This clonotype appeared a few times. No antigen is known for it. No much larger clonotype is one base removed from it; base qualities were not supplied.

Study-wide conclusions, independent of this receptor: As age increased, observed TCR beta diversity per million T cells dropped in a roughly linear way, and a significant reduction was already evident by age about 36. Compared with the aged group, the long-lived group had more naive CD4+ T cells, fewer expanded clones and increased TCR diversity, suggesting age selection. The percentage of naive T cells measured by flow cytometry correlated strongly with observed TCR beta diversity. Conclusive comparison of naive and antigen-experienced compartments was prevented by the profiling of bulk unsorted PBMCs. Estimates of total diversity from one million sequenced T cells were regarded as lower bounds and underestimates. Because donor CMV infection status was unknown, age-related changes in expanded clonotypes were potentially confounded.

The source of this sequence is a man younger than 30 in good health. The sequencing input was blood. The chain is encoded by TRBV28 joined to TRBJ1-4; confidence is insufficient to name the D gene. The CDR3 corresponds to CASSSPAVATNEKLFF. DNA sequence: TGTGCCAGCAGTTCACCGGCTGTCGCGACTAATGAAAAACTGTTTTTT.